This T cell receptor (beta chain) was sequenced during a study of tissue T cells after allogeneic stem cell transplantation. Findings and limits, study-wide: In patients and mice, blood and spleen missed much of tissue repertoire.

Time point: mouse harvest day 14 after allogeneic transplant. Each mouse received 10^7 T-cell-depleted marrow cells plus 10^6 splenic CD5+ T cells by tail vein. TCRdb keeps only in-frame clones here, not all; method: immunoSEQ multiplex PCR. The sample has thousands of clones; about two fifths are singletons. In regard to this clone: The antigen is not known. Any gene name here is a mouse gene name. The read ends 1 residue before the CDR3 terminus; that terminus is restored from the germline J gene.

The germline V gene encodes CDR1 SGHND and CDR2 FRSKSL. This CDR3 contains 15 residues. V lost 1 base to trimming and J lost 3 bases, with 9 bases between them. Sequencing was done on a sample of skin. This receptor was taken from a female BALB/c mouse given C57BL/6 T cells with graft-versus-host disease after an allogeneic hematopoietic cell transplant. The rearrangement uses TRBV15 and TRBJ2-2, with D perhaps assigned TRBD1 or TRBD2 (5 bases each). The CDR3 bases that were read are TGTGCCAGCAGTTTAGGGGGCGCGGACACCGGGCAGCTCTAC. This gives the protein CASSLGGADTGQLY. The full CDR3 is CASSLGGADTGQLYF. Full variable domain (missing parts from reference TRBV15 and TRBJ2-2): DAGVTQTPRHEVAEKGQTIILKCEPVSGHNDLFWYRQTKIQGLELLSYFRSKSLMEDGGAFKDRFKAEMLNSSFSTLKIQPTEPKDSAVYLCASSLGGADTGQLYFGEGSKLTVL.